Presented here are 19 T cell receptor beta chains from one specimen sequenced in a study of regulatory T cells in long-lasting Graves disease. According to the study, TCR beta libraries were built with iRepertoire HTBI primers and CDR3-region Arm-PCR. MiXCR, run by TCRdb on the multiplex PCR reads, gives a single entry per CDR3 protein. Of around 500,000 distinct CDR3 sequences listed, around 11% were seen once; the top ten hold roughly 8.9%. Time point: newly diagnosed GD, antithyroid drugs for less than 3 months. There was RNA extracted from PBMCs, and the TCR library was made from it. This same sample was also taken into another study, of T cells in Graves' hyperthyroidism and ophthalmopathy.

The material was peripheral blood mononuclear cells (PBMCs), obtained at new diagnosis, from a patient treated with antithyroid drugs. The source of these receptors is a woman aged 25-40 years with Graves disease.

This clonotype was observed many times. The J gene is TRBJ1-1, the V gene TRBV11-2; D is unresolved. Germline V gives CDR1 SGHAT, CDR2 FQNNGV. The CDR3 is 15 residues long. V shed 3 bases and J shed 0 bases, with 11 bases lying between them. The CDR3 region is CASSFRGSLNTEAFF. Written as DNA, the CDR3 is TGTGCCAGCAGCTTCCGTGGGAGCCTGAACACTGAAGCTTTCTTT.

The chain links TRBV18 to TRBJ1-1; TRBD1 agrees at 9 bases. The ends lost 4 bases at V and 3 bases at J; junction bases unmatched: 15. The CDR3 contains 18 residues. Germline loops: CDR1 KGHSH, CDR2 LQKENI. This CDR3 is CASSQSRDRAPGDTEAFF. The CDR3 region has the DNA TGTGCCAGCTCACAGTCCCGGGACAGGGCCCCAGGGGACACTGAAGCTTTCTTT.

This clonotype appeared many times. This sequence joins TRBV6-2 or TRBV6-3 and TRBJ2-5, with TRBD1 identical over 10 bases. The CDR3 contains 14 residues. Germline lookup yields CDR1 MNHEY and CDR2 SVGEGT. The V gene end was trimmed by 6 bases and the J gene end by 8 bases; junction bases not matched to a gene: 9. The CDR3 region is CASSSRDRGETQYF. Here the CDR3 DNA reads TGTGCCAGCAGCTCCCGGGACAGGGGAGAAACCCAGTACTTC.

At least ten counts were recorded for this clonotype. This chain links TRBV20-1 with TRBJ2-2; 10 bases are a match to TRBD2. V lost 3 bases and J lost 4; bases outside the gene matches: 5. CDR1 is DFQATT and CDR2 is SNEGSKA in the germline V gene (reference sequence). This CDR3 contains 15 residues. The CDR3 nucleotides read TGCAGTGCTAGGACGAGCGGGAGGGCCACCGGGGAGCTGTTTTTT. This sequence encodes CSARTSGRATGELFF.

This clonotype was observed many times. The CDR3 coding sequence is TGTGCCACCAGTGACCCGGGACTAGCGGGCCGCACAGATACGCAGTATTTT. Protein sequence: CATSDPGLAGRTDTQYF. The chain combines TRBV24-1 with TRBJ2-3; 12 bases are shared with TRBD2. CDR1 KGHDR and CDR2 SFDVKD come from the germline V gene. The V segment lost 4 bases and the J segment 1 base; nucleotides outside the gene matches: 5. The CDR3 runs 17 residues.

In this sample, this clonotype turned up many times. The CDR3 nucleotides are TGTGCCAGCAGCCGGGGGGCAGGTCGAACAGATACGCAGTATTTT. Protein product: CASSRGAGRTDTQYF. The V gene is TRBV3-1, the J gene TRBJ2-3, with D perhaps assigned TRBD1 or TRBD2 (6 bases each). In germline, CDR1 is LGHDT, CDR2 YNNKEL (reference sequence). The CDR3 consists of 15 residues. V lost 4 bases and J lost 3, with 14 bases in between.

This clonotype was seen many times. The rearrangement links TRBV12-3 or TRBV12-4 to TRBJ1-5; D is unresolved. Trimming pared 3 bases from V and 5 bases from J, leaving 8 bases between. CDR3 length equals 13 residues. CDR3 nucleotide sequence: TGTGCCAGCAGTTTTAGGGTGGATCAGCCCCAGCATTTT. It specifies CASSFRVDQPQHF.

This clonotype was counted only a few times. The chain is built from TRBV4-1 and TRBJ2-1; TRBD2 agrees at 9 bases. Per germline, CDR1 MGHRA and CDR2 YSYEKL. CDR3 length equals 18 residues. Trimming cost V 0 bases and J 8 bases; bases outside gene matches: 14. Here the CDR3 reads CASSQDHALAGIRDEQFF. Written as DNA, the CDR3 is TGCGCCAGCAGCCAAGACCACGCCCTAGCGGGAATTAGGGATGAGCAGTTCTTC.

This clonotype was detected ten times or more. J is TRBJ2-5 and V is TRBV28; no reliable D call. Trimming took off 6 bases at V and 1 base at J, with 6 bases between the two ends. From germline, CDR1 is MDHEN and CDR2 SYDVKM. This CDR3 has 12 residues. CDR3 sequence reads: CASRISQETQYF. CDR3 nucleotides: TGTGCCAGCAGAATTAGCCAAGAGACCCAGTACTTC.

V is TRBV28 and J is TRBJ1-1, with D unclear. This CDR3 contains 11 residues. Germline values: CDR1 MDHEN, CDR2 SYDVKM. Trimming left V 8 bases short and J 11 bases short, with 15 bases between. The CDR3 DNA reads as TGTGCCAGCGAAGGAGGACCTCGGGCTTTCTTT. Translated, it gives CASEGGPRAFF. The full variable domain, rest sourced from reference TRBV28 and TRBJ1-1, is DVKVTQSSRYLVKRTGEKVFLECVQDMDHENMFWYRQDPGLGLRLIYFSYDVKMKEKGDIPEGYSVSREKKERFSLILESASTNQTSMYLCASEGGPRAFFGQGTRLTVV.

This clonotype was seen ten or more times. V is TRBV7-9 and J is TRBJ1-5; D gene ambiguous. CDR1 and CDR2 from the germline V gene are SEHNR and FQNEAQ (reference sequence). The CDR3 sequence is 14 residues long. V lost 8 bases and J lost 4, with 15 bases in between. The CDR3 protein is CASSSGSWNQPQHF. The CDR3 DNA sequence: TGTGCCAGCTCGTCCGGGAGTTGGAATCAGCCCCAGCATTTT.

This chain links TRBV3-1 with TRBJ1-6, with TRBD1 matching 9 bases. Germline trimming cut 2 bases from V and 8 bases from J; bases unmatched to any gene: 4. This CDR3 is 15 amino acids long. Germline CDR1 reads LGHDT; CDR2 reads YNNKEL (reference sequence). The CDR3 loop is CASSQRDRDYSPLHF. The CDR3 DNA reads TGTGCCAGCAGCCAAAGGGACAGGGATTATTCACCCCTCCACTTT. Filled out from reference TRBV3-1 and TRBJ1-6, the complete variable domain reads DTAVSQTPKYLVTQMGNDKSIKCEQNLGHDTMYWYKQDSKKFLKIMFSYNNKELIINETVPNRFSPKSPDKAHLNLHINSLELGDSAVYFCASSQRDRDYSPLHFGNGTRLTVT.

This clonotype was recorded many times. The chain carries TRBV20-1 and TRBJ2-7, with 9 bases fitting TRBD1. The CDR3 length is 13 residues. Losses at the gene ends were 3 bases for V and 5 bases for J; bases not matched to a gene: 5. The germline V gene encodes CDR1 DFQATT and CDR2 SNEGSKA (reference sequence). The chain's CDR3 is CSASRDRAHEQYF. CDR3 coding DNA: TGCAGTGCTAGCCGGGACAGGGCGCACGAGCAGTACTTC.

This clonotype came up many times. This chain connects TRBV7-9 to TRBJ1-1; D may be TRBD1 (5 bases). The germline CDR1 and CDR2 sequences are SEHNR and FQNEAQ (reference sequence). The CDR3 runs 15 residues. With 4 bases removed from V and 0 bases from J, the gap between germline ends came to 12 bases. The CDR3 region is CASSSPGHMNTEAFF. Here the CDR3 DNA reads TGTGCCAGCAGCTCACCGGGGCATATGAACACTGAAGCTTTCTTT.

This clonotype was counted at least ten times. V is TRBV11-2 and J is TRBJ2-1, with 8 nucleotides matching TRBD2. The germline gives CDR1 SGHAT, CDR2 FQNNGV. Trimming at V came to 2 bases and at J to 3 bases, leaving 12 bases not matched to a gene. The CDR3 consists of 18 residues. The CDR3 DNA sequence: TGTGCCAGCAGCTTATCCCCCAGGGTAGCGGGGCTCTACAATGAGCAGTTCTTC. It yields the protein CASSLSPRVAGLYNEQFF.

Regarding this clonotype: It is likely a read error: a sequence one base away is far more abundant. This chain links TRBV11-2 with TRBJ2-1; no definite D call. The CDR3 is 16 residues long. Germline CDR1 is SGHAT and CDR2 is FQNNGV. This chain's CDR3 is CAGSLDVSLPYNEQFF. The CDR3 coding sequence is TGTGCCGGCAGCTTAGACGTGTCCTTACCCTACAATGAGCAGTTCTTC.

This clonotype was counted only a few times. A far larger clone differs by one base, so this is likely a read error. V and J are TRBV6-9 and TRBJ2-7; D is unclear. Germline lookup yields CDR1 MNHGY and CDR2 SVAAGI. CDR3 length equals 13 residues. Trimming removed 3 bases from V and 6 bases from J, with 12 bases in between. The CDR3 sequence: CASSYSERTEQYF. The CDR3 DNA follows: TGTGCCAGCAGTTACTCTGAGAGGACCGAGCAGTACTTC.

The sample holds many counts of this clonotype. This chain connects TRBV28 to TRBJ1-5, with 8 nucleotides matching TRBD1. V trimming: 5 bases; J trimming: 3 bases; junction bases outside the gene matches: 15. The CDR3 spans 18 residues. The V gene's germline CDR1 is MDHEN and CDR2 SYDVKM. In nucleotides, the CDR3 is TGTGCCAGCAGTCCACCTCCGGGGACAGGTGGGGTCAATCAGCCCCAGCATTTT. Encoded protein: CASSPPPGTGGVNQPQHF.

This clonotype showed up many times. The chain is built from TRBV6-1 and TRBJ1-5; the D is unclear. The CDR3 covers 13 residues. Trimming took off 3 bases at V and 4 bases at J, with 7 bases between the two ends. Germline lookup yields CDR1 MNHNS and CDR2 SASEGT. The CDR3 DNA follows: TGTGCCAGCAGTGAGGCCCAAAATCAGCCCCAGCATTTT. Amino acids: CASSEAQNQPQHF.